This T cell receptor beta chain was sequenced during a study of blood T cell repertoires in COVID-19. About the study: Samples taken during acute and convalescent COVID-19 were collected in the United States, Italy and Spain. In each case, the material was cDNA or gDNA derived from T cells, B-cell-depleted T cells, or PBMCs.

Authors' processing steps: Quantification of nucleated cells was approximated via reference gene primer amplification. Some clones are missing from TCRdb's copy, which holds only in-frame ones; the method was immunoSEQ multiplex PCR. V and J calls and clone size follow that table, whereas D and trimming were derived from the DNA. The data contain roughly 90,000 clones, approximately 85% of them singletons. Seattle-derived patients entered the study during active infection and were followed longitudinally. V shed 6 bases, J shed 7 bases, and the junction held 7 bases outside the gene matches. The CDR3 length is 13 residues. The germline V gene has CDR1 MNHEY and CDR2 SVGAGI.

What was sequenced was peripheral blood. The clonotype originates from a woman over 75 with COVID-19, enrolled during active disease. The chain recombines TRBV6-5 with TRBJ1-2, with 8 bases identical to TRBD1. The CDR3 DNA reads TGTGCCAGCAGACCTACACAGGGGGGTGGCTACACCTTC. Its translation is CASRPTQGGGYTF.